This T cell receptor (beta chain) stems from a study of CD8 T cells in Susac syndrome. V was shortened by 0 bases and J by 4 bases, with 11 bases between the two germline ends. This CDR3 is 14 amino acids long. Germline-derived CDR1 and CDR2 are SGDLS and YYNGEE. High-throughput TCR beta sequencing covered peripheral CD8+ and CD4+ T cells. cDNA came from roughly 0.53 to 1 ug RNA primed by random hexamers. TCRdb re-called the immunoSEQ multiplex PCR reads through MiXCR, storing one row per CDR3 protein. The sample lists about 85,000 distinct CDR3 sequences, around 94% occurring once. This receptor was identified in a human donor in good health. This chain connects TRBV9 to TRBJ2-7, with D possibly TRBD1 on 6 matching bases. The sample was CD8+ T cells from PBMCs. The CDR3 nucleotides are TGTGCCAGCAGCGTAGGCAACAGGGAATACGAGCAGTACTTC. Translating gives CASSVGNREYEQYF. Filled out from reference TRBV9 and TRBJ2-7, the complete variable domain reads DSGVTQTPKHLITATGQRVTLRCSPRSGDLSVYWYQQSLDQGLQFLIQYYNGEERAKGNILERFSAQQFPDLHSELNLSSLELGDSALYFCASSVGNREYEQYFGPGTRLTVT.